Described below is a single T cell receptor beta chain sequence and its context. The antigen is undetermined. This sample was included in a study of identical twins. Study conclusions and caveats: Analyses based on zero insertions could be partly confounded by invariant MAIT and iNKT cells.

MiXCR, applied by TCRdb to the 5' RACE reads, yields one record per CDR3 protein. The profile shows hundreds of thousands of distinct CDR3 sequences, 21% of them singletons. CDR3 length: 13 amino acids. V gave up 9 bases and J gave up 6 bases, with 17 bases separating them. The germline V gene has CDR1 LNHDA and CDR2 SQIVND (reference sequence). A further study also used this sample, focusing on T cells expressing NK-cell markers.

The sequence derives from a woman aged 18-30 years in good health. V gene TRBV19 combines with J gene TRBJ1-1, with D unclear. The sample was PBMCs. CDR3 DNA sequence: TGTGCCAGCCGAGAGCGGGCGATCTCTGAAGCTTTCTTT. Amino acid sequence: CASRERAISEAFF.